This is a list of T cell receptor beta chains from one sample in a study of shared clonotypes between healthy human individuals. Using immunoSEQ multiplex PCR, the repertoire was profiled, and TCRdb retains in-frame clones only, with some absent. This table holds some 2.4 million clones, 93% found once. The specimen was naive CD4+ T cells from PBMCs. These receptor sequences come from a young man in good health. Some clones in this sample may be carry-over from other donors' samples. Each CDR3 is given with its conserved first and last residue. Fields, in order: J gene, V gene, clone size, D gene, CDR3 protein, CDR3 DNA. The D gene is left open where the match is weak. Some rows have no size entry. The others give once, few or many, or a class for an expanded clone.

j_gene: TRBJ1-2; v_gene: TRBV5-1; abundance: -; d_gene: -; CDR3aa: CASSSSPDGGYTF; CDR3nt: TGCGCCAGCAGCTCAAGCCCCGACGGTGGCTACACCTTC
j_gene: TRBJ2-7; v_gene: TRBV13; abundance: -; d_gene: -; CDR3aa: CASSSRGKFSYEQYF; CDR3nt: TGTGCCAGCAGCTCACGCGGGAAATTCTCCTACGAGCAGTACTTC
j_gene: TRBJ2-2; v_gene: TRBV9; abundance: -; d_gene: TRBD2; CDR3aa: CASSPPRGAGADTGELFF; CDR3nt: TGTGCCAGCAGCCCTCCACGTGGAGCGGGAGCCGACACCGGGGAGCTGTTTTTT
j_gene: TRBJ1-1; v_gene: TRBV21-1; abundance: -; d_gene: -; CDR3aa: CASSSRTGVSAAEAFF; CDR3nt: TGTGCCAGCAGCAGCCGGACAGGGGTCTCGGCAGCTGAAGCTTTCTTT
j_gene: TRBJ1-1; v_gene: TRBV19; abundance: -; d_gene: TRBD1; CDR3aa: CASSVDRGRGSNTEAFF; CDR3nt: TGTGCCAGTAGTGTCGACAGGGGGCGCGGATCGAACACTGAAGCTTTCTTT
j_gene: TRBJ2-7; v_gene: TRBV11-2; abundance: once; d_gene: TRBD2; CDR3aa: CASSTIAGGPLPAQYF; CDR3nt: TGTGCCAGCAGTACTATAGCGGGAGGACCTCTTCCTGCGCAGTACTTC
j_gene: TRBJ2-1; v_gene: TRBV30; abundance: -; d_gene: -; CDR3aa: CAWSGFAQFF; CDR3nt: TGTGCCTGGAGTGGTTTTGCGCAGTTCTTC
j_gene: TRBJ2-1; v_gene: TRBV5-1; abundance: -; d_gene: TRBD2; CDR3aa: CASSIRTSQESYNEQFF; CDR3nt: TGCGCCAGCAGCATAAGGACTAGTCAGGAGTCCTACAATGAGCAGTTCTTC
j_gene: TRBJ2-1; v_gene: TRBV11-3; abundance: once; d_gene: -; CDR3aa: CASSLEYYGRDNEQFF; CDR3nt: TGTGCCAGCAGCTTAGAATACTACGGACGGGACAATGAGCAGTTCTTC
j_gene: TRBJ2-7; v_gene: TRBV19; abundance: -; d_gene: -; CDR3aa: CASSIVVGGEQYF; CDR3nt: TGTGCCAGTAGTATAGTAGTGGGGGGAGAGCAGTACTTC
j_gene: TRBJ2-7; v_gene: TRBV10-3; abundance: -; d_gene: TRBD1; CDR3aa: CAIRPTGGTYEQYF; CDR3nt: TGTGCCATCAGGCCGACAGGGGGGACCTACGAGCAGTACTTC
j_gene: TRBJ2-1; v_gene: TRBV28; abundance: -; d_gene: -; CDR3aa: CASGGTVYNEQFF; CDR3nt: TGTGCCAGCGGGGGGACAGTATACAATGAGCAGTTCTTC
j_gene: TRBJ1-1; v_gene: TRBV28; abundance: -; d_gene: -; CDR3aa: CASSDPGRGSGTEAFF; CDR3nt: TGTGCCAGCAGCGACCCAGGAAGGGGGAGCGGCACTGAAGCTTTCTTT
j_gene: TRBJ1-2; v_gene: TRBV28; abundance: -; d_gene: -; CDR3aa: CASRTPGEGLSYGYTF; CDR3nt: TGTGCCAGCAGAACCCCCGGGGAGGGGTTGAGCTATGGCTACACCTTC
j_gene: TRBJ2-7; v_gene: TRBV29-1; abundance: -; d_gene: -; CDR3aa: CSVSRVKPSYEQYF; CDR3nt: TGCAGCGTATCCAGGGTGAAGCCCTCCTACGAGCAGTACTTC
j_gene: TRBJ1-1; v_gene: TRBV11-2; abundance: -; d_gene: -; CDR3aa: CASSLAAVTGTEAFF; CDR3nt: TGTGCCAGCAGCTTAGCGGCGGTAACCGGCACTGAAGCTTTCTTT
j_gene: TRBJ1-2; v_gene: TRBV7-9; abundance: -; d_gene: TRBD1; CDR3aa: CASSRGQGGGYTF; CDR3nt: TGTGCCAGCAGCCGAGGACAGGGCGGTGGCTACACCTTC
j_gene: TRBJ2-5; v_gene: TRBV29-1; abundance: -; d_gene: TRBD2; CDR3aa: CSGGGTSGETQYF; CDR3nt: TGCAGCGGGGGGGGAACCTCAGGAGAGACCCAGTACTTC
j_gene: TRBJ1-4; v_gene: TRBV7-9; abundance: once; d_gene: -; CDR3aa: CASSSMGGEKLFF; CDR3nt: TGTGCCAGCAGCTCCATGGGCGGTGAAAAACTGTTTTTT
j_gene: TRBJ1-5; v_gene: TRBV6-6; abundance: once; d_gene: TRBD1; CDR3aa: CASSDRGNQPQHF; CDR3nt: TGTGCCAGCTCCGACAGGGGTAATCAGCCCCAGCATTTT
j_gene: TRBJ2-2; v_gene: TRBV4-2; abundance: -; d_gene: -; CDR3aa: CASSEDRLVGDTGELFF; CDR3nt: TGTGCCAGCAGCGAAGATCGGTTGGTGGGAGACACCGGGGAGCTGTTTTTT
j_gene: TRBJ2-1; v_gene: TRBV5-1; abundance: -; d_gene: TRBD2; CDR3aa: CASSLTGTSRNEQFF; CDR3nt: TGCGCCAGCAGCTTAACCGGGACTAGCAGAAATGAGCAGTTCTTC
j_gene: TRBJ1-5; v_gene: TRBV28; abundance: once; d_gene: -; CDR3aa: CASSLVLGSEFNQPQHF; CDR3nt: TGTGCCAGCAGTTTGGTCCTGGGCAGCGAATTTAATCAGCCCCAGCATTTT
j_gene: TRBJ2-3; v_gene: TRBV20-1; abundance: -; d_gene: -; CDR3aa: CSAPGVDTQYF; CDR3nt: TGCAGTGCGCCCGGGGTCGATACGCAGTATTTT
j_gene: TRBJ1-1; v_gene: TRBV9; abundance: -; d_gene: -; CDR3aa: CASSVHANTEAFF; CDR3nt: TGTGCCAGCAGCGTCCACGCGAACACTGAAGCTTTCTTT
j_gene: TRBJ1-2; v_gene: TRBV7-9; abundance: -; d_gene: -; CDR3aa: CASSLGTAGEGYTF; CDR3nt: TGTGCCAGCAGCTTAGGGACGGCAGGGGAAGGCTACACCTTC